Listed below are T cell receptor beta chains from one sample, sequenced in a study of T cell repertoires in cytomegalovirus infection. TCRdb itself ran the reads through MiXCR, one entry per CDR3 protein. The profile shows just under 500,000 distinct CDR3 sequences, 33% of them singletons. No cognate antigen is known for these TCRs. Sequences were derived from cultured PBMCs, sampled from culture after CMV antigen stimulation. The source is a human donor in good health (CMV status not recorded). Some clones in this sample may be carry-over from other donors' samples. Both conserved end residues are part of each CDR3. A D gene is named only where the DNA matches it firmly. Clone size is not always given. Where it is, it says once, few, many or a class for expanded clones.

abundance	v_gene	d_gene	j_gene	CDR3aa	CDR3nt
-	TRBV19	-	TRBJ2-5	CASSISGSNQETQYF	TGTGCCAGTAGTATATCCGGGAGCAACCAAGAGACCCAGTACTTC
-	TRBV27	-	TRBJ2-1	CASRPSSRGNEQFF	TGTGCCAGCAGACCATCGTCCAGGGGCAATGAGCAGTTCTTC
-	TRBV28	-	TRBJ2-3	CASTLEATDTQYF	TGTGCCAGCACCCTGGAGGCCACAGATACGCAGTATTTT
few	TRBV19	-	TRBJ2-3	CASSSPSTASTDTQYF	TGTGCCAGTAGTAGCCCGTCGACAGCTAGCACAGATACGCAGTATTTT
few	TRBV6-1	-	TRBJ1-1	CASSEGSSTEAFF	TGTGCCAGCAGTGAAGGAAGTAGCACTGAAGCTTTCTTT
once	TRBV19	TRBD1	TRBJ1-1	CASDLGGGTEAFF	TGTGCCAGTGACTTAGGGGGCGGCACTGAAGCTTTCTTT
-	TRBV4-3	-	TRBJ1-2	CASSQDGRPSQAYGYTF	TGCGCCAGCAGCCAAGATGGTCGGCCGTCCCAGGCGTATGGCTACACCTTC
few	TRBV7-8	-	TRBJ2-1	CASSLSFREQFF	TGTGCCAGCAGCTTATCTTTCCGTGAGCAGTTCTTC
-	TRBV4-1	TRBD1	TRBJ2-3	CASSPGTGVTDTQYF	TGCGCCAGCAGCCCCGGGACAGGGGTCACAGATACGCAGTATTTT
few	TRBV11-2	TRBD2	TRBJ2-3	CASSLTSVNTDTQYF	TGTGCCAGCAGCTTAACTAGCGTAAACACAGATACGCAGTATTTT
few	TRBV11-3	-	TRBJ2-3	CAIRGLKQGSTDTQYF	TGTGCCATCCGTGGGCTAAAACAGGGAAGCACAGATACGCAGTATTTT
few	TRBV19	TRBD1	TRBJ1-4	CASTLRGQPVF	TGTGCCAGTACCCTCAGGGGACAGCCCGTTTTT
-	TRBV12-3/TRBV12-4	-	TRBJ1-2	CASSNPDRSNGYTF	TGTGCCAGCTCAAACCCTGACAGATCGAATGGCTACACCTTC
-	TRBV11-2	TRBD2	TRBJ2-1	CASSRTSGRAYSPYNEQFF	TGTGCCAGCAGTCGGACTAGCGGGAGGGCCTATTCCCCCTACAATGAGCAGTTCTTC
-	TRBV6-2/TRBV6-3	-	TRBJ1-1	CASSYPYDTEAFF	TGTGCCAGCAGTTACCCCTACGACACTGAAGCTTTCTTT
-	TRBV19	-	TRBJ2-1	CASSEIKAGRVNEQFF	TGTGCCAGTAGCGAAATCAAAGCGGGCCGAGTCAATGAGCAGTTCTTC
-	TRBV4-1	TRBD1	TRBJ2-2	CASSRPGQGTGELFF	TGCGCCAGCAGCCGCCCGGGACAGGGGACCGGGGAGCTGTTTTTT
few	TRBV7-9	TRBD1	TRBJ2-7	CASSRRDRAYEQYF	TGTGCCAGCAGCCGGAGGGACAGGGCCTACGAGCAGTACTTC
few	TRBV6-1	-	TRBJ1-5	CASTGGSGQPQHF	TGTGCCAGCACGGGGGGGTCTGGTCAGCCCCAGCATTTT
-	TRBV7-2	-	TRBJ2-3	CASSLGRQGTDTQYF	TGTGCCAGCAGCTTAGGTCGGCAAGGCACAGATACGCAGTATTTT
-	TRBV19	-	TRBJ2-1	CASSIAQNNEQFF	TGTGCCAGTAGTATAGCCCAGAACAATGAGCAGTTCTTC
-	TRBV12-3/TRBV12-4	-	TRBJ2-3	CASSLAGLSGRKQYF	TGTGCCAGCAGTTTAGCTGGACTAAGCGGTAGGAAGCAGTATTTT
few	TRBV7-2	TRBD2	TRBJ2-3	CASSLESSVGLAGGPYTDTQYF	TGTGCCAGCAGCTTAGAATCTTCGGTAGGACTAGCGGGAGGGCCCTACACAGATACGCAGTATTTT
-	TRBV12-3/TRBV12-4	-	TRBJ2-5	CASSYTGIQETQYF	TGTGCCAGCAGTTATACAGGGATCCAAGAGACCCAGTACTTC